This T cell receptor beta chain was identified in a study of Graves' ophthalmopathy and Graves' hyperthyroidism. The TCR beta CDR3 regions underwent amplification from RNA transcripts. HTBI primers primed a first-round RT-PCR, and a second-round multiplex PCR followed. MiXCR, run by TCRdb on the multiplex PCR reads, gives a single entry per CDR3 protein. The table has more than 1,000,000 distinct CDR3 sequences, about 35% seen once. Worth noting for this clonotype: Its target is not known.

General study points: Blood samples also showed most expanded thyroid clonotypes exceeding 0.001 frequency. Distinction of ophthalmopathy from stable hyperthyroidism by a 13-signature model reached 87.88% sensitivity and 81.08% specificity.

Trimming removed 3 bases at V and 0 bases at J, with 12 bases between. This CDR3 comprises 15 residues. Germline V CDR1 and CDR2: DFQATT, SNEGSKA (reference sequence). V and J are TRBV20-1 and TRBJ1-3; no clear D gene. This clonotype was obtained from an adult man with Graves' hyperthyroidism. Input material: peripheral blood or thyroid tissue (not recorded which). The CDR3 DNA reads as TGCAGTGCTAGGGACGGGAGCGGCTCTGGAAACACCATATATTTT. It yields the protein CSARDGSGSGNTIYF.